One T cell receptor beta chain is described in this entry. The specificity of this receptor is unknown. No clone much larger than this one lies a single base away; base qualities are absent. Library preparation employed the immunoSEQ multiplex PCR assay. A mixture of 60 forward primers for TCR Vbeta segments and 13 reverse primers for TCR Jbeta segments was used in the multiplex PCR. The CDR3 region of rearranged TCR beta genes was amplified from genomic DNA by a multiplex PCR assay. The Illumina HiSeq System was used to sequence the amplified TCR beta libraries as 87-base-pair reads. The study's own analysis went as follows. A later analysis tallied 70 million to 100 million unique TCR beta chains across the 640 or so repertoires, and around 12 million of those chains were shared by two or more donors. To remove PCR and sequencing errors, raw reads were error-corrected and collapsed into unique sequences using a nearest-neighbor algorithm that merged closely related sequences. Alignment of CDR3 sequences to IMGT reference sequences was used to assign V, D and J gene segments. For a sequence to be retained, a match of at least six nucleotides was required to both a V gene segment and a J gene segment. Rearrangements were classified as productive when the CDR3 lacked stop codons and remained in frame with V and J, and all other rearrangements were classified as non-productive. Following IMGT convention, CDR3 was defined as the stretch from the second conserved V-encoded cysteine up to the conserved J-encoded phenylalanine. The earlier analysis of around 640 of the donors excluded sequences that lacked an unambiguous match to a single V gene segment. In an earlier analysis of approximately 610 of the donors, V segments were called functional above 56.7% productive rearrangements and were called segregating when the between-donor standard deviation exceeded 5%. To diagnose cytomegalovirus status from the catalog of TCR beta chain sequences, a statistical classification framework was built. In a later analysis, V and J genes were assigned by comparing TCR nucleotide sequences against IMGT/GENE-DB human TR gene sequences. In a later analysis, CDR3 sequences and most-parsimonious VDJ recombination scenarios were assigned using the TCRdist pipeline. A later analysis defined each TCR beta chain by its CDR3 amino acid sequence plus V-gene family, and excluded reads lacking a unique V-gene family. To address suspected cross-contamination and a sequencing artifact, a later analysis removed under 600 highly shared, low-generation-probability nucleotide sequences. For each public chain, a later analysis derived a clonal expansion index from normalized ranks of inferred template counts within each repertoire. A later analysis computed generation probabilities with a VDJ recombination model fitted to out-of-frame rearrangements, and checked the results against IGoR. A later analysis scored TCR-TCR, TCR-HLA and TCR-CMV co-occurrence with hypergeometric tests, applying a repertoire-size bias correction to TCR pairs. A later analysis estimated false discovery rates by permuting HLA or CMV assignments 20 times. In a later analysis, co-occurring TCRs were grouped with DBSCAN, and TCRdist sequence similarity was added when clustering was performed within HLA-allele-positive subsets. Repertoires with fewer than 30,000 or more than 120,000 public chains, plus five repertoires with anomalous nucleotide sharing, were excluded from co-occurrence clustering. What TCRdb holds here is the immuneACCESS table cut down to in-frame rearrangements. Part of the clones is not present; checked against another copy, under half of the missing clones reflect an unresolved V gene, and the others are unexplained. The V and J calls and clone size are taken from that table; D and trimming were inferred from the DNA. The sample has around 110,000 clones on record, about three quarters of them singletons. Under 7.5% of the sample lies in the top ten.

The data were obtained in a study of cytomegalovirus exposure and HLA in healthy donors (dated by TCRdb to 2016 to 2017). Background on the whole study: An earlier analysis of several hundred of the donors reported about 280 Gb of sequence data and approximately 120 million unique TCR beta sequences obtained from around 170 million T cells. About 330 gigabases of sequencing data and about 92 million unique TCR sequences made up an early release that covered under 750 HLA-typed donors. Among the approximately 400 genotyped donors, roughly 80% belonged to the genetic ancestry cluster associated with self-reported Caucasian donors. The aim of the study was to test whether cataloging public T cell receptors could identify signatures of past pathogen exposure. The study profiled the T cell repertoires of 500 to 800 subjects by immunosequencing and related them to cytomegalovirus serostatus. In addition to the first cohort of approximately 670 subjects, a separate validation cohort of under 150 different subjects was used. To predict cytomegalovirus infection status, the study brought together high-throughput TCR immunosequencing, statistical association of individual TCRs with disease status, and machine learning. A later analysis re-examined previously published TCR beta repertoires from 610 or so donors and added high-resolution HLA genotyping to investigate patterns of TCR occurrence. Rather than using new phenotypic data, the later analysis identified candidate immune exposures from TCR beta sequences and from how often those sequences occurred across donors. To decide whether each TCR beta V gene segment behaved as functional or pseudogenic, an earlier analysis of approximately 620 of the donors relied on high-throughput TCR beta sequencing. Donor age, sex, ethnicity and CMV serostatus were compiled alongside the repertoire data. A later genetic analysis used genome-wide SNP genotypes for about 55% of the 666 donors, treating that subset as a discovery cohort. All discovery cohort repertoires had been generated using a single sequencing platform. Both class I and class II loci were covered by HLA typing, at four-digit resolution. Typing coverage differed by locus: A, B, C, DRB1 and DQB1 were typed in roughly 620-630 donors, DQA1 in 522, DPA1 in 600 to 610, and DPB1 in around 490. Five DR-DQ haplotypes were handled as single units for association and clustering, since linkage in the cohort was strong. Across around 400 genotyped donors of the cohort, an average of 235,054 unique TCR beta nucleotide sequences per donor were sequenced, and about a sixth of those sequences were non-productive.

Results and caveats for the whole study, not just this receptor: CMV serostatus was the only immune exposure information available for the cohort. In an earlier analysis of 450 to 750 of the donors, most TCR beta V segments appeared in productive rearrangements about 90% or about 30% of the time, broadly matching IMGT annotations. A further reported finding was that TCR beta sequences accurately predicted the HLA-A and HLA-B alleles for most subjects in the first cohort. In a later genetic analysis, fewer N-insertions in productive TCRs were reported among donors in an Asian-associated ancestry cluster than the 666-donor mean. When HLA alleles, especially DR and DQ, strongly co-occurred, attributing TCR associations to individual alleles was difficult. Because HLA typing was missing for some donors at each locus, association tests included only the typed subset. In a later analysis, the rate of TCR association differed among HLA loci, with DRB1 alleles having the most associated TCRs and HLA-C alleles having the fewest. In vitro tests confirmed that a few of the cytomegalovirus-associated TCR beta chains recognize cytomegalovirus antigens. The study gave a list of 150 to 200 TCR beta chains associated with cytomegalovirus. Linkage disequilibrium might explain the correlated functional status among segregating V segments, but an unknown experimental factor could not be ruled out. Some IMGT-functional V segments, including TRBV6-2 and TRBV6-3, could not be told apart with the 87-base-pair reads, so those segments were excluded. Because counts were too low, 15 to 20 rarely observed V segments, including chromosome 9 orphons, were left out of the earlier analysis of over 550 of the donors. In a later analysis, several top co-occurrence clusters were reported to appear linked to parvovirus B19, influenza, CMV and Epstein-Barr virus. It was suggested by the authors that the approach could potentially be generalized to other disease states and immunological phenotypes. A later analysis found that most CMV-associated TCR beta chains appeared HLA-restricted, with HLA associations seemingly driven largely by CMV exposure. A later analysis associated 15,000 to 20,000 TCR beta sequences with specific HLA alleles at a false discovery rate of 0.05. In a later analysis, HLA-associated TCR beta chains were found to be more clonally expanded and to have lower generation probabilities than equally common non-associated chains. The classifier was reported to diagnose cytomegalovirus status with high specificity and sensitivity in both the original and validation cohorts. This cohort had only TCR beta chains sequenced, and the lack of alpha or paired-chain data limited which features could be detected. An association between a missense DCLRE1C variant and V-gene and J-gene trimming of TCR beta chains was found in a later genetic analysis and replicated in an independent cohort. A cluster of highly shared sequence variants was judged likely to represent a technical artifact of the sequencing pipeline. While some public TCRs were present in many individuals, most TCR sequences turned up only very rarely across donors. Roughly uniform sequencing depth across donors was assumed in presence/absence analyses, although this assumption may not hold.

The cohort consisted of some 730 healthy bone marrow donors. At the time of sampling, every cohort member was nominally healthy, though immune exposures that went unrecorded were likely present. The donor tested CMV seropositive, placing the donor among the 289 seropositive members of the cohort. A peripheral blood sample was collected from each donor, and TCR beta sequencing was performed on peripheral blood mononuclear cells. Genomic DNA was extracted from the blood cell samples with the Qiagen DNeasy Blood Extraction Kit. Trimming removed 5 bases from V and 0 bases from J; the gene matches leave 9 bases unexplained. Looking up the germline V gene yields CDR1 SGHRS and CDR2 YFSETQ. Spanning cysteine to phenylalanine, the CDR3 consists of 17 amino acids. Only the CDR3 DNA is retained, 51 bases long and in frame from the first base.

What was sequenced was PBMCs. The sequence is built from TRBV5-1 and TRBJ2-7; 12 nucleotides in the junction match TRBD2. This receptor was obtained from a woman in her 50s in good health and CMV-seropositive. The CDR3 loop reads CASRRGTSGGSSYEQYF. The nucleotides read TGCGCCAGCAGGCGGGGAACTAGCGGGGGGTCCTCCTACGAGCAGTACTTC.